This TCR beta chain was captured by sequencing in a study of blood T cell repertoires in COVID-19 (dated by TCRdb to 2020 to 2022). In the study overall: Samples covering the acute and convalescent phases of COVID-19 were provided by collaborators in the United States, Italy and Spain. Sample metadata almost always included a de-identified subject ID, COVID-19 status, age in years and sex. The repertoires were released in a freely available public database meant as a resource for research on the immune response to SARS-CoV-2. Samples were obtained from the ongoing ImmuneRACE study (first 160 participants) and from about 1,300 subjects provided by 6 global collaborators. Where HLA class I and class II types were available, the types were taken from metadata supplied by the sample provider, not from assay-based typing. Deeply sampled blood TCRbeta repertoires from subjects exposed to, actively infected with, or recovered from COVID-19 were included in the dataset. The prospective study material was composed of cDNA or gDNA derived from T cells, B-cell-depleted T cells, or PBMCs. Points the paper makes about the study in general: How much clinical and demographic metadata was included differed by source and by participant, and the metadata was provided uncurated.

One collaborating source in Seattle enrolled patients while the patients were actively infected and followed the patients over time throughout the course of disease. The collaborating institutions used their own protocols to collect whole blood in K2EDTA tubes. For TCRbeta analysis, collaborator samples were shipped as frozen whole blood, as isolated PBMCs, or as DNA extracted from either sample type. TCRbeta CDR3 regions were amplified from genomic DNA by means of the immunoSEQ Assay, a bias-controlled multiplex PCR. As for the authors' bioinformatics: The number of nucleated cells in each sample was estimated from the amplification of reference gene primers within the assay. To quantify the absolute abundance of each unique TCRbeta CDR3 rearrangement, sequence reads were collapsed and filtered. For each sample, productive Simpson clonality was calculated as the square root of Simpson's diversity index across productive rearrangements. TCRdb provides this immuneACCESS table in a form limited to in-frame rearrangements. Some clones are lacking; in checked studies, under half of them reflect an unresolved V gene, and why the rest are absent is not known. D and trimming were read from the DNA, whereas the V and J calls and clone size are those reported in that table. The sample includes about 180,000 clones, with roughly three quarters observed a single time. The biggest ten clones account for about 11% of the sample.

As for this clone: No antigen is known for it. The record has no base qualities; no much larger clone is one base away.

From a lookup of the germline V gene, CDR1 and CDR2 are SGHAT and FQNNGV. V sheds 0 bases and J sheds 4 bases, leaving 10 bases between their ends. The CDR3 has 15 amino acids, counting the end cysteine and phenylalanine. Only the CDR3 portion is preserved as DNA: 45 bases, with reading frame beginning at the first base. This TCR was recovered from an elderly woman with COVID-19, enrolled during active disease. The sample comprised peripheral blood. The V and J genes are TRBV11-2 and TRBJ2-1; the D gene is unclear. The base sequence is TGTGCCAGCAGCTTAGATCTTGGCTCATACAATGAGCAGTTCTTC. This encodes CASSLDLGSYNEQFF.